Sequencing of this T cell receptor (beta chain) was carried out in a study of T-cell reconstitution after alpha-beta-depleted transplantation in children. Preparation of the TCRbeta library used unique molecular identifiers. Using its own MiXCR run on the PCR reads, TCRdb lists one record per CDR3 protein. The sample carries 780,000 or so distinct CDR3 sequences, roughly 15% recorded once. The CDR3 totals 15 residues. Trimming removed 1 base from V and 7 bases from J, with 14 bases in between. Germline values: CDR1 MNHEY, CDR2 SMNVEV (reference sequence). Whole-study findings and limits: Where alpha-beta T cells came from about two months after transplant was reportedly several hundred expanded graft clones. T-cell numbers and diversity, one year after transplant, stemmed largely from T cells that were newly produced.

This clonotype has just a few counts. Its antigen remains unidentified. The sequence was collected from a male patient aged 10 to 17 who had a stem cell transplant for acute lymphoblastic leukemia, so the T cells may come from the graft donor. V and J are TRBV27 and TRBJ2-1, with D tentatively TRBD2 (6 bases). Sequencing used PBMCs, mostly from graft donor cells, obtained 360 days after TCRalphabeta/CD19-depleted stem cell transplant. In DNA form, the CDR3 reads TGTGCCAGCAGTTTATGGGGGGAATGGTCGAATGAGCAGTTCTTC. The encoded protein is CASSLWGEWSNEQFF.